The clone carrying this T cell receptor (beta chain) was observed many times. Its antigen is still unknown. Germline-derived CDR1 and CDR2 are SEHNR and FQNEAQ (reference sequence). CDR3 length: 14 residues. Trimming cost V 1 base and J 5 bases, with 6 bases left between them. For TCR, cDNA came from 5'RACE template switching, which added a universal primer site and UMIs. MiXCR was run by TCRdb on the 5' RACE reads, yielding one entry per CDR3 protein. The sample includes 300,000 or so distinct CDR3 sequences, around 4.1% of them seen just once. The sample is drawn from a study of T cells after yellow fever vaccination. The study's findings and limits: A small share of clonotypes appeared in both CD4 and CD8 compartments. Weaker overall, the secondary response nonetheless peaked faster (day 5 versus 15). The study re-detected most primary-vaccination clones after the booster (approximately 97% CD4, roughly 88% CD8).

This receptor was obtained from a man aged 18 to 30 who received the YFV17D yellow fever vaccine. This chain joins TRBV7-9 and TRBJ1-6; D is possibly TRBD1 (5 bases). The material was PBMCs, obtained 5 days after the yellow fever booster vaccination. The chain's CDR3 is CASSLEGDNSPLHF. CDR3 nucleotide sequence: TGTGCCAGCAGCTTAGAAGGGGATAATTCACCCCTCCACTTT.